Below are 20 T cell receptor beta chains sequenced from a single sample in a study of cytomegalovirus exposure and HLA in healthy donors. PCR employed 60 Vbeta and 13 Jbeta primers. Generated by immunoSEQ multiplex PCR, the TCRdb table keeps only in-frame clones and is missing some. The sample holds about 160,000 clones, 75% to 80% seen once. Sample: PBMCs. All receptors come from a woman aged 40 to 50 in good health and CMV-seronegative.

J is TRBJ1-1 and V is TRBV29-1, with no clear D. Trimming removed 6 bases from V and 0 bases from J, with 11 bases in between. The CDR3 spans 13 residues. Germline V gene data show CDR1 as SQVTM and CDR2 as ANQGSEA. CDR3 bases: TGCAGCGTGGAGACGGATTTGAACACTGAAGCTTTCTTT. Protein: CSVETDLNTEAFF.

The rearrangement joins TRBV4-1 to TRBJ2-2; D might be TRBD1 (5 bases). From germline, CDR1 is MGHRA and CDR2 YSYEKL. V lost 1 base and J 6 bases, leaving 9 bases between the germline ends. The CDR3 loop spans 14 amino acids. Written as DNA, the CDR3 is TGCGCCAGCAGCCAAGTTCAACAGGCCGGGGAGCTGTTTTTT. This gives the protein CASSQVQQAGELFF.

The chain carries TRBV5-6 and TRBJ1-2; D might be TRBD1 (6 bases). The CDR3 totals 16 residues. The V gene's germline CDR1 is SGHDT and CDR2 YYEEEE. Trimming left V 4 bases short and J 4 bases short, with 20 bases between. The CDR3 nucleotides are TGTGCCAGCAGCGGCGAATCAACACAGGGAGCCTATGGCTACACCTTC. Its translation is CASSGESTQGAYGYTF.

This rearrangement joins TRBV7-9 to TRBJ1-2; 8 bases agree with TRBD1. There are 14 residues in the CDR3. The V segment lost 8 bases and the J segment 8 bases; nucleotides outside the gene matches: 13. The germline V gene encodes CDR1 SEHNR and CDR2 FQNEAQ (reference sequence). As DNA, the CDR3 is TGTGCCAGCCCGTTGGGGCGACAGGGGAACGGCTACACCTTC. Amino acid sequence: CASPLGRQGNGYTF.

The chain links TRBV28 to TRBJ2-7, with 11 nucleotides matching TRBD2. V was clipped by 5 bases and J by 0 bases; unmatched bases: 6. This CDR3 has 16 residues. The germline gives CDR1 MDHEN, CDR2 SYDVKM. Here the CDR3 DNA reads TGTGCCAGCAGTCCTGAGGGGACTAGCGGCTCCTACGAGCAGTACTTC. Residues: CASSPEGTSGSYEQYF.

This rearrangement joins TRBV27 to TRBJ2-6, with D perhaps TRBD1 (6 bases). The CDR3 is 17 amino acids. Germline CDR1 MNHEY, CDR2 SMNVEV (reference sequence). V lost 6 bases and J 0 bases, leaving 15 bases between the germline ends. CDR3 amino acids: CASRPLRDNSGANVLTF. The CDR3 nucleotides read TGTGCCAGCAGACCACTCCGGGACAACTCTGGGGCCAACGTCCTGACTTTC.

The chain employs TRBV6-1 and TRBJ2-7, with a tentative D call TRBD2 (5 bases). V lost 4 bases and J lost 11, with 15 bases in between. The CDR3 runs 12 residues. From germline, CDR1 is MNHNS and CDR2 SASEGT. DNA of the CDR3: TGTGCCAGCAGTGTGGAGGCGCCAAAGGAGTACTTC. The encoded protein is CASSVEAPKEYF.

The V call is TRBV19, the J call TRBJ1-3, with TRBD1 matching over 8 bases. This CDR3 comprises 15 residues. With 6 bases clipped from V and 0 bases from J, the junction kept 4 bases outside the gene matches. CDR1 and CDR2 (germline): LNHDA, SQIVND (reference sequence). This CDR3 reads CASSRTGNSGNTIYF. The CDR3 region has the DNA TGTGCCAGTAGCAGGACAGGGAACTCTGGAAACACCATATATTTT.

V usage is TRBV28 and J usage is TRBJ1-1; D unresolved. The germline V gene encodes CDR1 MDHEN and CDR2 SYDVKM. V was cut by 6 bases and J by 3 bases, with 11 bases left in between. The CDR3 spans 13 residues. The CDR3 region is CASRYWRDTEAFF. The CDR3 DNA sequence: TGTGCCAGCAGATACTGGAGGGACACTGAAGCTTTCTTT.

The rearrangement uses TRBV7-9 and TRBJ1-1; possible D gene TRBD1, 5 bases. The V gene lost 6 bases and the J gene lost 6 bases, with 20 bases spanning the gap. From germline, CDR1 is SEHNR and CDR2 FQNEAQ (reference sequence). The CDR3 length is 15 residues. The CDR3 DNA follows: TGTGCCAGCAGTGGGGCCCAGAGCCTAAATCCTGAAGCTTTCTTT. It translates to CASSGAQSLNPEAFF.

J is TRBJ2-1 and V is TRBV19, with TRBD1 matching 10 bases. The germline V gene has CDR1 LNHDA and CDR2 SQIVND (reference sequence). V dropped 9 bases and J dropped 6; count of bases not matched to a gene: 5. CDR3 length: 13 amino acids. Here the CDR3 reads CARRDRGINEQFF. The CDR3 bases are TGTGCCAGGCGGGACAGGGGTATCAATGAGCAGTTCTTC.

This sequence joins TRBV19 and TRBJ1-2; TRBD1 aligns across 8 bases. The germline CDR1 and CDR2 sequences are LNHDA and SQIVND (reference sequence). The CDR3 runs to 15 residues. The V gene end was trimmed by 6 bases and the J gene end by 4 bases; junction bases not matched to a gene: 10. The CDR3 region has the DNA TGTGCCAGTAGAGCAAACACGGACAGGGTCTATGGCTACACCTTC. This gives the protein CASRANTDRVYGYTF.

V is TRBV5-4 and J is TRBJ2-3; TRBD1 might be the D (6 bases). The length of the CDR3 is 14 residues. The germline CDR1 and CDR2 sequences are SGHNT and YYREEE (reference sequence). The V end lost 5 bases, the J end lost 3 bases, and 13 bases lay between the germline ends. The CDR3 nucleotides read TGTGCCAGCAGGGATCCGGGACAAACAGATACGCAGTATTTT. It specifies CASRDPGQTDTQYF.

The V gene is TRBV4-1, the J gene TRBJ2-7; TRBD2 aligns across 13 bases. Germline V gene lookup returns CDR1 MGHRA and CDR2 YSYEKL. After removal of 1 base from V and 9 bases from J, the junction contained 9 bases not matched to a gene. This CDR3 has 16 residues. In DNA form, the CDR3 reads TGCGCCAGCAGCCAAGCCTGGACTAGCGGGGGAGCCGGGCAGTACTTC. Translated, it gives CASSQAWTSGGAGQYF.

This clone was counted between two and nine times. The V and J genes are TRBV5-1 and TRBJ2-5; D is perhaps TRBD1 (5 bases). CDR3 length: 19 residues. V was cut by 3 bases and J by 0 bases, with 24 bases left in between. The germline V gene has CDR1 SGHRS and CDR2 YFSETQ. CDR3 sequence (DNA): TGCGCCAGCAGCTCTGGCCCAGGGAATCGGAACCGGTACCAAGAGACCCAGTACTTC. Protein product: CASSSGPGNRNRYQETQYF.

This chain connects TRBV7-6 to TRBJ1-1; maybe TRBD1 (6 bases). The CDR3 covers 13 residues. The germline gives CDR1 SGHVS, CDR2 FNYEAQ. Trimming left V 6 bases short and J 1 base short, with 9 bases between. The CDR3 is CASSGQQNTEAFF. In nucleotides, the CDR3 is TGTGCCAGCAGTGGACAGCAGAACACTGAAGCTTTCTTT.

The chain couples TRBV2 to TRBJ2-7, with 11 positions matching TRBD2. The CDR3 runs 13 residues. V shed 1 base, J shed 11 bases, and the junction held 4 bases outside the gene matches. Germline-derived CDR1 and CDR2 are SNHLY and FYNNEI. CDR3 amino acids: CASSEVGGLAEYF. The DNA of the CDR3 is TGTGCCAGCAGTGAAGTAGGGGGACTAGCGGAGTACTTC. Based on the CDR3 plus reference TRBV2 and TRBJ2-7, the full variable domain is EPEVTQTPSHQVTQMGQEVILRCVPISNHLYFYWYRQILGQKVEFLVSFYNNEISEKSEIFDDQFSVERPDGSNFTLKIRSTKLEDSAMYFCASSEVGGLAEYFGPGTRLTVT.

The V call is TRBV18, the J call TRBJ1-3, with D possibly matching TRBD1 (5 bases). Germline V lookup: CDR1 KGHSH, CDR2 LQKENI. This CDR3 has 15 residues. V shed 2 bases and J shed 3 bases, with 11 bases lying between them. Here the CDR3 reads CASSPGRGDGNTIYF. DNA of the CDR3: TGTGCCAGCTCACCAGGGCGGGGCGATGGAAACACCATATATTTT.

The V call is TRBV7-9, the J call TRBJ1-4; tentative D call: TRBD1 (5 bases). The CDR3 runs to 12 residues. Trimming removed 5 bases at V and 10 bases at J, with 11 bases between. Germline CDR1 and CDR2: SEHNR and FQNEAQ (reference sequence). CDR3 in amino acids: CASSQTDTKLFF. The CDR3 bases are TGTGCCAGCAGCCAAACGGACACAAAACTGTTTTTT. Complete variable domain (other parts from reference TRBV7-9 and TRBJ1-4): DTGVSQNPRHKITKRGQNVTFRCDPISEHNRLYWYRQTLGQGPEFLTYFQNEAQLEKSRLLSDRFSAERPKGSFSTLEIQRTEQGDSAMYLCASSQTDTKLFFGSGTQLSVL.

The chain carries TRBV5-4 and TRBJ2-3; 7 bases match TRBD2. Germline CDR1 reads SGHNT; CDR2 reads YYREEE (reference sequence). The CDR3 loop spans 13 amino acids. With V trimmed by 7 bases and J by 1 base, 3 bases remained unmatched. As DNA, the CDR3 is TGTGCCAGCGGGGAGGGTGGCACAGATACGCAGTATTTT. Its translation is CASGEGGTDTQYF.